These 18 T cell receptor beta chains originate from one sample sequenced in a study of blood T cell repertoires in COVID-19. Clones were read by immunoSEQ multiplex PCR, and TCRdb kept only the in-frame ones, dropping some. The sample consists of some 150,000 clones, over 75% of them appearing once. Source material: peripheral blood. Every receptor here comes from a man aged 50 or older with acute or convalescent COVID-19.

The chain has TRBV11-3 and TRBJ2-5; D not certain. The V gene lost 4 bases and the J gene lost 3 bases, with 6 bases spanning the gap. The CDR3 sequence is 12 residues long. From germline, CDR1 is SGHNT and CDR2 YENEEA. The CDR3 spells CASSYPKETQYF. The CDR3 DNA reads TGTGCCAGCAGCTACCCTAAAGAGACCCAGTACTTC.

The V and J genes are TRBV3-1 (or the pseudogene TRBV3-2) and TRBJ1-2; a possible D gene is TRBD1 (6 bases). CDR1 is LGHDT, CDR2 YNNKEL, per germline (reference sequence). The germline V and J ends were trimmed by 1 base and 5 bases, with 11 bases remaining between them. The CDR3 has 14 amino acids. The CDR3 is CASSQVTGTYGYTF. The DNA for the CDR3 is TGTGCCAGCAGCCAAGTAACCGGGACATATGGCTACACCTTC.

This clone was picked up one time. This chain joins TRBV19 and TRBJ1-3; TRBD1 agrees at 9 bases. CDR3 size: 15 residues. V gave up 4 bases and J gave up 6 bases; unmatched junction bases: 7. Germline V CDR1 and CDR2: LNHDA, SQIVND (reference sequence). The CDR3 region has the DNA TGTGCCAGTAGTACCACGGGACAGGGTCTAAACACCATATATTTT. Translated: CASSTTGQGLNTIYF.

CDR3 DNA sequence: TGTGCCAGTAGTATCCGAGGTTCCACAGATACGCAGTATTTT. This translates into CASSIRGSTDTQYF. V gene TRBV19 combines with J gene TRBJ2-3; no clear D gene. The CDR3 contains 14 residues. V was cut by 3 bases and J by 2 bases, with 9 bases left in between. Germline V gene data show CDR1 as LNHDA and CDR2 as SQIVND (reference sequence).

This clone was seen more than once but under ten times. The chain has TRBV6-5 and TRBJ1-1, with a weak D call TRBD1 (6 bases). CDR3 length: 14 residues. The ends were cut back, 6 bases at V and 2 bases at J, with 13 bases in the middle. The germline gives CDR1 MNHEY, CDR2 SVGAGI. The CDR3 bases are TGTGCCAGCAGCCGCGGACAGTCCAACACTGAAGCTTTCTTT. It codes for CASSRGQSNTEAFF.

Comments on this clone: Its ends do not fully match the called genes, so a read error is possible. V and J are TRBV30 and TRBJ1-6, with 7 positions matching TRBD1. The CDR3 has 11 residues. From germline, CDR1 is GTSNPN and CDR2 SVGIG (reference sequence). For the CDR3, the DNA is TGTGCCTGGAGTGCCGAGGGGGCACTCAACTTT. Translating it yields CAWSAEGALNF. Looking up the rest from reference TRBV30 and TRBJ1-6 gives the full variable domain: SQTIHQWPATLVQPVGSPLSLECTVEGTSNPNLYWYRQAAGRGLQLLFYSVGIGQISSEVPQNLSASRPQDRQFILSSKKLLLSDSGFYLCAWSAEGALNFGNGTRLTVT.

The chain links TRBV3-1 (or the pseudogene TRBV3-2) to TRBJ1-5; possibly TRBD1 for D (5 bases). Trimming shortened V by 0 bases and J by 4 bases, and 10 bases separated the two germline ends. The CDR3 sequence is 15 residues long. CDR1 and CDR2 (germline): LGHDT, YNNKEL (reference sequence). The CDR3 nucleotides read TGTGCCAGCAGCCAAGATACAGGTCCTAATCAGCCCCAGCATTTT. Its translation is CASSQDTGPNQPQHF.

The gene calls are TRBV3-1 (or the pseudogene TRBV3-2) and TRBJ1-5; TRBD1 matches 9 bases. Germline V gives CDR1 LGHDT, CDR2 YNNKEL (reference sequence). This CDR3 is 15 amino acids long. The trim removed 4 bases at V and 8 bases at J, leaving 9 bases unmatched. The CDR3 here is CASSPGGQGWEPQHF. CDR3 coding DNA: TGTGCCAGCAGCCCAGGGGGACAGGGTTGGGAGCCCCAGCATTTT.

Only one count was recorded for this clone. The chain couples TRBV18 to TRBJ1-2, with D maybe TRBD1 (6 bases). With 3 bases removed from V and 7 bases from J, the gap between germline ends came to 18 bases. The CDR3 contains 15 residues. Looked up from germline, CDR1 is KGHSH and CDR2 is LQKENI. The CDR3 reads CASSPPLEQGPGYTF. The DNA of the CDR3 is TGTGCCAGCTCACCCCCCTTGGAGCAGGGGCCTGGCTACACCTTC.

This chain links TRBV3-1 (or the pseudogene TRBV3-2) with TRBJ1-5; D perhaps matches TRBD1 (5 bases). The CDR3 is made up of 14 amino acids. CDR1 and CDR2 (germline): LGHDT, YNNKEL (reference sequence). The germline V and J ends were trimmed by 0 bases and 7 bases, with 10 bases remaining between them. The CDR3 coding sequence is TGTGCCAGCAGCCAAGATAAAGGGGCGCAGCCCCAGCATTTT. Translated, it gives CASSQDKGAQPQHF.

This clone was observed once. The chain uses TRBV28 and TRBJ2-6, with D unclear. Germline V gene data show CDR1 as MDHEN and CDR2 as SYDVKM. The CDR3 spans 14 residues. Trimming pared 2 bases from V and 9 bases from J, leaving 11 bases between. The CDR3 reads CASSLMAEDNVLTF. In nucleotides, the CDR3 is TGTGCCAGCAGTTTAATGGCAGAAGACAACGTCCTGACTTTC.

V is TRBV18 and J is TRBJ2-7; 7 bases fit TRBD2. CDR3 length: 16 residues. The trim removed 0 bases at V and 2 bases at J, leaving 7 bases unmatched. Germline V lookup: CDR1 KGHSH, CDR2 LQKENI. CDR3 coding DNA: TGTGCCAGCTCACCACCGGGAGGGAGTATCACCTACGAGCAGTACTTC. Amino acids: CASSPPGGSITYEQYF.

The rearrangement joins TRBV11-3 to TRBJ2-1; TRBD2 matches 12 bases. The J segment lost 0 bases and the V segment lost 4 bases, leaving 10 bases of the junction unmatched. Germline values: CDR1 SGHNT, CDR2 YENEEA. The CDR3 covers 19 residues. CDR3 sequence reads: CASSSEWLAGGVSYNEQFF. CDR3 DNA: TGTGCCAGCAGCTCAGAGTGGCTAGCGGGAGGGGTCTCCTACAATGAGCAGTTCTTC. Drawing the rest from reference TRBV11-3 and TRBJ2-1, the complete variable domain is EAGVVQSPRYKIIEKKQPVAFWCNPISGHNTLYWYLQNLGQGPELLIRYENEEAVDDSQLPKDRFSAERLKGVDSTLKIQPAELGDSAVYLCASSSEWLAGGVSYNEQFFGPGTRLTVL.

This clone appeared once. CDR3 in DNA: TGTGCCAGCAGCTTAGGGGGGACAGTACCCACAGATACGCAGTATTTT. Its translation is CASSLGGTVPTDTQYF. V is TRBV11-3 and J is TRBJ2-3; TRBD1 matches 7 bases. Trimming removed 1 base from V and 2 bases from J; junction bases left unmatched: 6. There are 16 residues in the CDR3. Per germline, CDR1 SGHNT and CDR2 YENEEA.

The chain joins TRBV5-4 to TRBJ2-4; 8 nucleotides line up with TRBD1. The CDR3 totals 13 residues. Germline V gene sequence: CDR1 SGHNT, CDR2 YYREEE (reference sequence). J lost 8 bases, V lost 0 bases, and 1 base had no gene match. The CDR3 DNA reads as TGTGCCAGCAGCTTGGAACAGGGGGACATTCAGTACTTC. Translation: CASSLEQGDIQYF.

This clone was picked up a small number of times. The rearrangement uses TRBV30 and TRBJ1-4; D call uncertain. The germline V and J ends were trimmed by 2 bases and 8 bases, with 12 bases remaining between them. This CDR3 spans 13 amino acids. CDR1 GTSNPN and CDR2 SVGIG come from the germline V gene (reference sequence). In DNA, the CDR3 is TGTGCCTGGAGTCATGTGGCGGAGGAAAAACTGTTTTTT. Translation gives CAWSHVAEEKLFF.

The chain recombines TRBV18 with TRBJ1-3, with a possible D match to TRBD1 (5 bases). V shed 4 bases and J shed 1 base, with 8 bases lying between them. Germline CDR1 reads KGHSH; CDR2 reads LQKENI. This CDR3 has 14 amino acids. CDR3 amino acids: CASSQGISGNTIYF. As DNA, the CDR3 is TGTGCCAGCTCACAGGGGATTTCTGGAAACACCATATATTTT. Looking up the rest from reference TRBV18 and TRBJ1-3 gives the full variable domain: NAGVMQNPRHLVRRRGQEARLRCSPMKGHSHVYWYRQLPEEGLKFMVYLQKENIIDESGMPKERFSAEFPKEGPSILRIQQVVRGDSAAYFCASSQGISGNTIYFGEGSWLTVV.

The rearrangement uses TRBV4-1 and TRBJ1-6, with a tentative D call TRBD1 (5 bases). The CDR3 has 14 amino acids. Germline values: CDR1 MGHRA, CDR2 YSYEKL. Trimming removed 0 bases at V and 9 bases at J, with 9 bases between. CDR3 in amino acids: CASSQEGTLSPLHF. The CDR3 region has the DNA TGCGCCAGCAGCCAAGAAGGGACTCTTTCACCCCTCCACTTT.